This entry describes one T cell receptor (beta chain). Its target is not known. The record originates from a study of monozygotic twins with inflammatory bowel disease. Findings and caveats of the study: Healthy co-twins showed greater TCRbeta diversity (inverse Simpson) than IBD patients.

Germline values: CDR1 DFQATT, CDR2 SNEGSKA (reference sequence). The CDR3 contains 14 residues. TCRdb processed the 5' RACE reads again and assigns one entry to each CDR3 protein, with no DNA. Its table lists approximately 400,000 distinct CDR3 sequences. This receptor was identified in a human donor with ulcerative colitis or Crohn's disease, or a healthy co-twin of an affected twin (not recorded which). The sequenced sample consisted of blood. The chain combines TRBV20-1 with TRBJ2-7; TCRdb calls TRBD2, which cannot be checked without DNA. CDR3: CSYLSSGAGYEQYF.